A selection of T cell receptor beta chains follows, all from one sample in a study of OX40 agonist ivuxolimab in advanced cancers. Produced via immunoSEQ multiplex PCR; TCRdb's table is partial and in-frame only. Here the sample spans 15,000 to 20,000 clones, less than 75% being singletons. The sample in question was CD4+ or CD8+ T cells sorted from blood, obtained in a trial of the OX40 agonist ivuxolimab. These receptors came from an adult with an advanced solid tumor such as melanoma, head and neck, liver or kidney cancer. CDR3s include the opening cysteine and the closing phenylalanine or tryptophan. D genes are given only for firm matches. Clone size, where shown, is once, few, many, or a class for clones that have expanded.

j_call: TRBJ1-1
clone_size: NA
d_call: TRBD1
v_call: TRBV6-6
cdr3_aa: CASSIGQGRTEAFF
cdr3_nt: TGTGCCAGCAGCATCGGACAGGGGAGGACTGAAGCTTTCTTT

j_call: TRBJ2-1
clone_size: NA
d_call: NA
v_call: TRBV6-8
cdr3_aa: CATRRRRISYNEQFF
cdr3_nt: TGTGCCACCCGACGGCGGAGGATCTCCTACAATGAGCAGTTCTTC

j_call: TRBJ2-2
clone_size: NA
d_call: TRBD2
v_call: TRBV7-6
cdr3_aa: CASSLGLAANTGELFF
cdr3_nt: TGTGCCAGCAGCTTGGGACTAGCGGCGAACACCGGGGAGCTGTTTTTT

j_call: TRBJ2-1
clone_size: NA
d_call: NA
v_call: TRBV6-5
cdr3_aa: CASSYSIGGMNEQFF
cdr3_nt: TGTGCCAGCAGTTACTCGATCGGGGGAATGAATGAGCAGTTCTTC

j_call: TRBJ2-7
clone_size: NA
d_call: NA
v_call: TRBV4-1
cdr3_aa: CASSQVVGYEQYF
cdr3_nt: TGCGCCAGCAGCCAAGTCGTCGGCTACGAGCAGTACTTC

j_call: TRBJ2-5
clone_size: NA
d_call: NA
v_call: TRBV30
cdr3_aa: CAWSGPLGRDLPGETQYF
cdr3_nt: TGTGCCTGGAGTGGGCCCCTTGGGCGGGATCTTCCCGGGGAGACCCAGTACTTC

j_call: TRBJ2-1
clone_size: NA
d_call: NA
v_call: TRBV18
cdr3_aa: CASSPRGIGGVGGNEQFF
cdr3_nt: TGTGCCAGCTCACCACGAGGGATCGGGGGAGTCGGTGGGAATGAGCAGTTCTTC

j_call: TRBJ2-1
clone_size: NA
d_call: NA
v_call: TRBV6-6
cdr3_aa: CASSPRGPDNEQFF
cdr3_nt: TGTGCCAGCAGCCCCCGCGGTCCCGACAATGAGCAGTTCTTC

j_call: TRBJ1-1
clone_size: NA
d_call: NA
v_call: TRBV11-3
cdr3_aa: CASSLSGGPEAFF
cdr3_nt: TGTGCCAGCAGCTTATCGGGGGGGCCTGAAGCTTTCTTT

j_call: TRBJ2-3
clone_size: NA
d_call: NA
v_call: TRBV6-5
cdr3_aa: CASSYSNEGDTDTQYF
cdr3_nt: TGTGCCAGCAGTTACTCGAATGAGGGGGACACAGATACGCAGTATTTT

j_call: TRBJ1-2
clone_size: NA
d_call: NA
v_call: TRBV4-3
cdr3_aa: CASSQDRVGTNYGYTF
cdr3_nt: TGCGCCAGCAGCCAAGATAGGGTTGGCACTAACTATGGCTACACCTTC

j_call: TRBJ2-5
clone_size: NA
d_call: NA
v_call: TRBV28
cdr3_aa: CASRPGLQQETQYF
cdr3_nt: TGTGCCAGCAGGCCGGGACTTCAACAAGAGACCCAGTACTTC

j_call: TRBJ2-5
clone_size: NA
d_call: NA
v_call: TRBV5-6
cdr3_aa: CASSLVRAETQYF
cdr3_nt: TGTGCCAGCAGCTTGGTCAGGGCAGAGACCCAGTACTTC

j_call: TRBJ1-5
clone_size: NA
d_call: NA
v_call: TRBV11-2
cdr3_aa: CASSLEGSNQPQHF
cdr3_nt: TGTGCCAGCAGCTTGGAGGGGAGCAATCAGCCCCAGCATTTT

j_call: TRBJ2-5
clone_size: few
d_call: TRBD2
v_call: TRBV5-6
cdr3_aa: CASSLAIGGSETQYF
cdr3_nt: TGTGCCAGCAGCTTGGCCATTGGCGGGAGTGAGACCCAGTACTTC

j_call: TRBJ2-1
clone_size: NA
d_call: NA
v_call: TRBV2
cdr3_aa: CASSEGVFGWSDIGYEQFF
cdr3_nt: TGTGCCAGCAGTGAAGGGGTTTTTGGTTGGTCGGACATCGGGTATGAGCAGTTCTTC

j_call: TRBJ2-1
clone_size: NA
d_call: NA
v_call: TRBV7-8
cdr3_aa: CASSLDTDYYNEQFF
cdr3_nt: TGTGCCAGCAGCTTAGACACCGACTATTACAATGAGCAGTTCTTC

j_call: TRBJ2-7
clone_size: NA
d_call: NA
v_call: TRBV5-1
cdr3_aa: CASSLSRDEQYF
cdr3_nt: TGCGCCAGCAGCTTGTCCAGGGACGAGCAGTACTTC

j_call: TRBJ1-1
clone_size: few
d_call: NA
v_call: TRBV28
cdr3_aa: CASSWGSEAFF
cdr3_nt: TGTGCCAGCAGTTGGGGCAGTGAAGCTTTCTTT

j_call: TRBJ2-7
clone_size: few
d_call: NA
v_call: TRBV5-5
cdr3_aa: CASSLVGLWSF
cdr3_nt: TGTGCCAGCAGCTTAGTCGGACTATGGAGCTTC

j_call: TRBJ2-3
clone_size: NA
d_call: TRBD1
v_call: TRBV19
cdr3_aa: CASSIDPTGVTDTQYF
cdr3_nt: TGTGCCAGTAGTATAGATCCGACAGGGGTCACAGATACGCAGTATTTT

j_call: TRBJ1-2
clone_size: medium-sized
d_call: NA
v_call: TRBV4-1
cdr3_aa: CASTEPGSGYGYTF
cdr3_nt: TGCGCCAGCACAGAGCCGGGCTCGGGCTATGGCTACACCTTC

j_call: TRBJ2-1
clone_size: NA
d_call: TRBD1
v_call: TRBV11-3
cdr3_aa: CASSHRGPSYNEQFF
cdr3_nt: TGTGCCAGCAGCCACAGGGGGCCTTCCTACAATGAGCAGTTCTTC

j_call: TRBJ1-2
clone_size: NA
d_call: TRBD1
v_call: TRBV7-8
cdr3_aa: CASSPGTGGYGYTF
cdr3_nt: TGTGCCAGCAGCCCGGGGACAGGAGGCTATGGCTACACCTTC

j_call: TRBJ2-1
clone_size: NA
d_call: NA
v_call: TRBV19
cdr3_aa: CASSMAGGDEQFF
cdr3_nt: TGTGCCAGTAGTATGGCCGGGGGCGATGAGCAGTTCTTC

j_call: TRBJ1-1
clone_size: NA
d_call: NA
v_call: TRBV5-6
cdr3_aa: CASTLSGYRPLNTEAFF
cdr3_nt: TGTGCCAGCACCCTTTCTGGTTACAGGCCCCTGAACACTGAAGCTTTCTTT

j_call: TRBJ2-6
clone_size: once
d_call: NA
v_call: TRBV19
cdr3_aa: CASRAGPTGAEANVLTF
cdr3_nt: TGTGCCAGTAGAGCCGGACCGACCGGGGCTGAGGCCAACGTCCTGACTTTC

j_call: TRBJ2-5
clone_size: NA
d_call: NA
v_call: TRBV6-5
cdr3_aa: CASSTSETQYF
cdr3_nt: TGTGCCAGCTCCACTTCGGAGACCCAGTACTTC

j_call: TRBJ1-1
clone_size: few
d_call: NA
v_call: TRBV28
cdr3_aa: CASSFGDTEAFF
cdr3_nt: TGTGCCAGCAGTTTCGGGGACACTGAAGCTTTCTTT

j_call: TRBJ2-2
clone_size: NA
d_call: NA
v_call: TRBV9
cdr3_aa: CASRDQTNTGELFF
cdr3_nt: TGTGCCAGCAGGGACCAAACGAACACCGGGGAGCTGTTTTTT

j_call: TRBJ2-5
clone_size: NA
d_call: NA
v_call: TRBV4-1
cdr3_aa: CASSQEGAGVQETQYF
cdr3_nt: TGCGCCAGCAGCCAAGAAGGTGCAGGGGTCCAAGAGACCCAGTACTTC

j_call: TRBJ1-2
clone_size: few
d_call: NA
v_call: TRBV9
cdr3_aa: CASRGDAGYGYTF
cdr3_nt: TGTGCCAGCAGGGGGGACGCCGGATATGGCTACACCTTC

j_call: TRBJ2-2
clone_size: NA
d_call: TRBD2
v_call: TRBV4-3
cdr3_aa: CASSPQGEGTGELFF
cdr3_nt: TGCGCCAGCAGCCCCCAAGGGGAGGGAACCGGGGAGCTGTTTTTT

j_call: TRBJ2-7
clone_size: NA
d_call: TRBD2
v_call: TRBV13
cdr3_aa: CASSVGSASGYEQYF
cdr3_nt: TGTGCCAGCAGCGTAGGGAGTGCTAGCGGCTACGAGCAGTACTTC

j_call: TRBJ1-2
clone_size: NA
d_call: TRBD1
v_call: TRBV4-1
cdr3_aa: CASSLGTGGYGYTF
cdr3_nt: TGCGCCAGCAGCCTGGGGACAGGGGGTTATGGCTACACCTTC

j_call: TRBJ2-3
clone_size: NA
d_call: TRBD2
v_call: TRBV4-1
cdr3_aa: CASSPGLAGDTQYF
cdr3_nt: TGCGCCAGCAGCCCGGGACTAGCGGGAGATACGCAGTATTTT

j_call: TRBJ2-5
clone_size: NA
d_call: TRBD1
v_call: TRBV6-5
cdr3_aa: CASSPTGPQETQYF
cdr3_nt: TGTGCCAGCAGTCCGACAGGGCCCCAAGAGACCCAGTACTTC

j_call: TRBJ2-7
clone_size: NA
d_call: NA
v_call: TRBV6-6
cdr3_aa: CASSRSDTGEDEQYF
cdr3_nt: TGTGCCAGCAGTCGGTCTGATACAGGGGAGGACGAGCAGTACTTC

j_call: TRBJ2-5
clone_size: NA
d_call: TRBD2
v_call: TRBV27
cdr3_aa: CASRNPGLATQYF
cdr3_nt: TGTGCCAGCAGGAACCCGGGACTAGCGACCCAGTACTTC

j_call: TRBJ1-2
clone_size: NA
d_call: TRBD1
v_call: TRBV19
cdr3_aa: CASSILGQGVVDYGYTF
cdr3_nt: TGTGCCAGTAGTATCCTGGGACAGGGCGTTGTGGACTATGGCTACACCTTC

j_call: TRBJ1-2
clone_size: NA
d_call: NA
v_call: TRBV29-1
cdr3_aa: CSVESGTTYGYTF
cdr3_nt: TGCAGCGTTGAGTCTGGGACTACCTATGGCTACACCTTC

j_call: TRBJ1-4
clone_size: NA
d_call: NA
v_call: TRBV7-2
cdr3_aa: CASSPRQLNEKLFF
cdr3_nt: TGTGCCAGCAGCCCCCGACAGCTTAATGAAAAACTGTTTTTT

j_call: TRBJ2-5
clone_size: NA
d_call: TRBD2
v_call: TRBV6-6
cdr3_aa: CASNRGGRTTEETQYF
cdr3_nt: TGTGCCAGCAACCGCGGGGGGAGGACAACGGAAGAGACCCAGTACTTC

j_call: TRBJ2-3
clone_size: NA
d_call: NA
v_call: TRBV25-1
cdr3_aa: CASSEYGRDLTDTQYF
cdr3_nt: TGTGCCAGCAGTGAATACGGAAGGGACCTCACAGATACGCAGTATTTT

j_call: TRBJ2-1
clone_size: NA
d_call: NA
v_call: TRBV5-1
cdr3_aa: CASSQSTYNEQFF
cdr3_nt: TGCGCCAGCAGCCAGAGTACCTACAATGAGCAGTTCTTC

j_call: TRBJ1-2
clone_size: many
d_call: NA
v_call: TRBV6-5
cdr3_aa: CASSLGGQNYGYTF
cdr3_nt: TGTGCCAGCAGTTTGGGGGGGCAGAACTATGGCTACACCTTC

j_call: TRBJ1-4
clone_size: NA
d_call: NA
v_call: TRBV11-2
cdr3_aa: CASSPGHGGNEKLFF
cdr3_nt: TGTGCCAGCAGTCCGGGACACGGGGGTAATGAAAAACTGTTTTTT

j_call: TRBJ2-1
clone_size: NA
d_call: TRBD1
v_call: TRBV27
cdr3_aa: CASGSRDRWDNEQFF
cdr3_nt: TGTGCCAGCGGAAGCCGGGACAGGTGGGACAATGAGCAGTTCTTC

j_call: TRBJ2-4
clone_size: NA
d_call: TRBD1
v_call: TRBV11-2
cdr3_aa: CASSFGTGELAKNIQYF
cdr3_nt: TGTGCCAGCAGCTTCGGGACAGGGGAACTAGCCAAAAACATTCAGTACTTC

j_call: TRBJ2-2
clone_size: NA
d_call: TRBD1
v_call: TRBV10-2
cdr3_aa: CASSEGFPRGPGELFF
cdr3_nt: TGCGCCAGCAGTGAGGGTTTTCCCAGGGGGCCCGGGGAGCTGTTTTTT

j_call: TRBJ2-7
clone_size: once
d_call: NA
v_call: TRBV29-1
cdr3_aa: CSVALDTHYEQYF
cdr3_nt: TGCAGCGTTGCCCTGGACACCCACTACGAGCAGTACTTC

j_call: TRBJ1-3
clone_size: NA
d_call: NA
v_call: TRBV27
cdr3_aa: CASYGTGNTIYF
cdr3_nt: TGTGCCAGCTACGGAACTGGAAACACCATATATTTT

j_call: TRBJ1-3
clone_size: NA
d_call: NA
v_call: TRBV28
cdr3_aa: CASSFPAGGNTIYF
cdr3_nt: TGTGCCAGCAGTTTTCCCGCCGGTGGAAACACCATATATTTT

j_call: TRBJ2-1
clone_size: NA
d_call: NA
v_call: TRBV27
cdr3_aa: CASSPPGRYNEQFF
cdr3_nt: TGTGCCAGCAGTCCCCCGGGACGTTACAATGAGCAGTTCTTC

j_call: TRBJ2-2
clone_size: NA
d_call: NA
v_call: TRBV28
cdr3_aa: CASSFRGVRTGELFF
cdr3_nt: TGTGCCAGCAGTTTTAGGGGGGTTAGGACCGGGGAGCTGTTTTTT

j_call: TRBJ1-1
clone_size: NA
d_call: NA
v_call: TRBV5-1
cdr3_aa: CASTNGGLEAFF
cdr3_nt: TGCGCCAGCACAAACGGAGGGCTTGAAGCTTTCTTT

j_call: TRBJ2-7
clone_size: NA
d_call: TRBD2
v_call: TRBV10-1
cdr3_aa: CASSPGGEDLYEQYF
cdr3_nt: TGCGCCAGCTCGCCGGGGGGGGAGGACCTCTACGAGCAGTACTTC

j_call: TRBJ2-3
clone_size: NA
d_call: TRBD2
v_call: TRBV2
cdr3_aa: CASSPGTSSTDTQYF
cdr3_nt: TGTGCCAGCAGTCCCGGGACTAGTTCCACAGATACGCAGTATTTT

j_call: TRBJ2-1
clone_size: NA
d_call: NA
v_call: TRBV28
cdr3_aa: CASSSRLYNEQFF
cdr3_nt: TGTGCCAGCAGTTCTAGACTCTACAATGAGCAGTTCTTC